This T cell receptor (beta chain) was observed in a study of response to subunit inactivated influenza vaccine. Study conclusions and caveats: The authors proposed limited new T cell recruitment per seasonal influenza vaccination.

TCRdb redid the calling of the RT-PCR reads with MiXCR, one entry per CDR3 protein. The sample records some 800,000 distinct CDR3 sequences, 21% being singletons. Comment on this clonotype: The antigen remains unidentified.

Germline CDR1 reads SGHRS; CDR2 reads YFSETQ. V lost 7 bases to trimming and J lost 5 bases; unmatched junction nucleotides: 9. There are 16 residues in the CDR3. The sample was PBMCs from blood, taken 4 to 6 days after vaccination. The V call is TRBV5-1, the J call TRBJ2-3, with 14 bases that match TRBD2. The sequence was collected from a man aged 45 to 65 who received an inactivated influenza vaccine. The CDR3 region is CASGRLAGGQEDTQYF. CDR3 DNA: TGCGCCAGCGGGCGACTAGCGGGGGGGCAAGAAGATACGCAGTATTTT. The variable domain in full, with the rest retrieved from reference TRBV5-1 and TRBJ2-3, is KAGVTQTPRYLIKTRGQQVTLSCSPISGHRSVSWYQQTPGQGLQFLFEYFSETQRNKGNFPGRFSGRQFSNSRSEMNVSTLELGDSALYLCASGRLAGGQEDTQYFGPGTRLTVL.